The rows below give T cell receptor beta chains drawn from one sample of a study of T cells in Graves' hyperthyroidism and ophthalmopathy. TCRdb passed the multiplex PCR reads through MiXCR, listing each CDR3 protein once. The sample contains fewer than 750,000 distinct CDR3 sequences, roughly 15% of which appear only once. The source material was blood. Every receptor here comes from a woman between 50 and 59 years old with Graves' ophthalmopathy. Both conserved end residues are part of each CDR3. A D gene is named only where the DNA matches it firmly. Clone sizes are given selectively: once, few, many, or a class where the clone is expanded.

clone_size	v_call	j_call	d_call	cdr3_aa	cdr3_nt
many	TRBV20-1	TRBJ2-1	NA	CSARDNRGANEQFF	TGCAGTGCTAGAGATAATCGAGGGGCCAATGAGCAGTTCTTC
NA	TRBV5-1	TRBJ2-1	TRBD2	CASRSGLAGGRLVEQFF	TGCGCCAGCAGATCTGGACTAGCGGGAGGGCGCCTGGTTGAGCAGTTCTTC
NA	TRBV6-2/TRBV6-3	TRBJ2-3	TRBD2	CASSYFGLAGSPDTQYF	TGTGCCAGCAGTTATTTCGGACTAGCGGGATCCCCAGATACGCAGTATTTT
many	TRBV24-1	TRBJ2-2	TRBD2	CATSAPGLQYTGELFF	TGTGCCACCAGTGCCCCGGGACTACAATACACCGGGGAGCTGTTTTTT
few	TRBV10-3	TRBJ2-7	NA	CATANRDGSYEQYF	TGTGCCACCGCTAATCGGGACGGGTCCTACGAGCAGTACTTC
NA	TRBV29-1	TRBJ1-2	NA	CSAQGQLGYGCTF	NA
NA	TRBV7-8	TRBJ2-5	TRBD2	CASSLDLAGGGETQYF	TGTGCCAGCAGCTTAGACCTAGCGGGAGGAGGGGAGACCCAGTACTTC
many	TRBV6-2/TRBV6-3	TRBJ2-1	TRBD2	CASSYSLAGHNEQFF	TGTGCCAGCAGTTACTCCCTAGCGGGGCACAATGAGCAGTTCTTC
many	TRBV7-9	TRBJ1-2	NA	CASSSGTPYGYTF	TGTGCCAGCAGCTCCGGGACACCCTATGGCTACACCTTC
NA	TRBV9	TRBJ1-6	TRBD1	CASSVGVPTGDNSPLHF	TGTGCCAGCAGCGTAGGAGTCCCGACAGGGGATAATTCACCCCTCCACTTT
NA	TRBV9	TRBJ2-2	NA	CASSVALRGRVTGELFF	TGTGCCAGCAGCGTAGCGTTGCGGGGGCGCGTCACCGGGGAGCTGTTTTTT
NA	TRBV5-6	TRBJ2-7	NA	CASSLAHSREQYF	TGTGCCAGCAGCTTGGCCCATTCCCGCGAGCAGTACTTC
NA	TRBV15	TRBJ1-2	TRBD1	CATTGTDGYNYGYTF	TGTGCCACCACCGGGACAGACGGATATAACTATGGCTACACCTTC
NA	TRBV7-3	TRBJ2-1	TRBD2	CASSFRLAEVDEQFF	TGTGCCAGCAGCTTTCGACTAGCAGAGGTCGATGAGCAGTTCTTC
few	TRBV7-6	TRBJ2-2	NA	CASSQLQQGAGELFF	TGTGCCAGCAGCCAACTTCAACAGGGAGCCGGGGAGCTGTTTTTT
many	TRBV4-3	TRBJ2-3	NA	CASSQGQLSGTDTQYF	TGCGCCAGCAGCCAAGGACAATTGTCTGGCACAGATACGCAGTATTTT
NA	TRBV10-3	TRBJ1-5	NA	CASQGAGRNQPQHF	TGTGCCAGTCAAGGGGCAGGGAGAAATCAGCCCCAGCATTTT
many	TRBV7-2	TRBJ1-5	TRBD1	CASSLAGGWGQPQHF	TGTGCCAGCAGCTTGGCAGGGGGCTGGGGGCAGCCCCAGCATTTT
NA	TRBV20-1	TRBJ1-2	NA	CSARDKDSFSGYGYTF	TGCAGTGCTAGAGATAAGGACAGTTTCTCAGGTTATGGCTACACCTTC
many	TRBV7-9	TRBJ2-5	NA	CATCPGGAETQYF	TGTGCCACCTGCCCAGGAGGGGCAGAGACCCAGTACTTC
many	TRBV20-1	TRBJ2-7	TRBD2	CSAATSGRFYEQYF	TGCAGTGCTGCGACTAGCGGGAGGTTCTACGAGCAGTACTTC
many	TRBV2	TRBJ2-7	NA	CASSEEGFEQYF	TGTGCCAGCAGTGAGGAGGGGTTCGAGCAGTACTTC
many	TRBV2	TRBJ1-4	NA	CASSGLRTNEKLFF	TGTGCCAGCAGTGGACTGAGAACTAATGAAAAACTGTTTTTT
many	TRBV11-3	TRBJ2-1	TRBD2	CASSPLAGGPRNEQFF	TGTGCCAGCAGCCCGCTAGCGGGAGGGCCTCGGAATGAGCAGTTCTTC
many	TRBV7-2	TRBJ2-2	NA	CASSLSRANTGELFF	TGTGCCAGCTCACTTTCGAGGGCGAACACCGGGGAGCTGTTTTTT
many	TRBV7-3	TRBJ1-6	TRBD1	CASSPGTDVSPLHF	TGTGCCAGCAGCCCCGGGACAGATGTCTCACCCCTCCACTTT
NA	TRBV7-9	TRBJ2-3	TRBD2	CATLLAGTTDTQYF	TGTGCCACCTTGCTAGCGGGAACTACAGATACGCAGTATTTT
NA	TRBV6-1	TRBJ2-4	TRBD2	CASSGLAGAKNIQYF	TGTGCCAGCAGTGGTCTAGCGGGAGCCAAAAACATTCAGTACTTC
NA	TRBV28	TRBJ1-3	NA	CASSLWSTARSGNTIYF	TGTGCCAGCAGTTTATGGTCGACAGCCCGCTCTGGAAACACCATATATTTT
many	TRBV6-1	TRBJ2-3	TRBD2	CASKNRDYHWGDTQYF	TGTGCCAGCAAAAACCGGGACTATCACTGGGGAGATACGCAGTATTTT
few	TRBV5-1	TRBJ1-6	NA	CASSWGGDSPLHF	TGCGCCAGCAGCTGGGGGGGAGATTCACCCCTCCACTTT
NA	TRBV7-3	TRBJ2-1	TRBD1	CASSRGTGSNEQFF	TGTGCCAGCAGCAGAGGGACAGGGAGCAATGAGCAGTTCTTC
many	TRBV18	TRBJ1-1	NA	CASSDDLNTEAFF	TGTGCCAGCTCCGACGACCTGAACACTGAAGCTTTCTTT
few	TRBV7-3	TRBJ2-3	TRBD2	CASSLGLVTGTQYF	TGTGCCAGCAGCCTGGGACTAGTCACAGGTACGCAGTATTTT
many	TRBV10-3	TRBJ2-1	TRBD1	CAISDSGGNEQFF	TGTGCCATCAGTGACTCAGGGGGCAATGAGCAGTTCTTC
many	TRBV11-1	TRBJ2-3	TRBD1	CASSLLAGGGTDTQYF	TGTGCCAGCAGCCTCCTGGCAGGGGGTGGCACAGATACGCAGTATTTT
few	TRBV29-1	TRBJ1-2	NA	CSVEPASYGYTF	TGCAGCGTTGAACCGGCGAGCTATGGCTACACCTTC
NA	TRBV6-2/TRBV6-3	TRBJ2-7	TRBD2	CASSYWGLYDEQYF	TGTGCCAGCAGTTACTGGGGACTATACGACGAGCAGTACTTC
few	TRBV12-5	TRBJ2-1	TRBD1	CASGLTGGEEQFF	TGTGCTAGTGGTTTAACAGGGGGAGAGGAGCAGTTCTTC
many	TRBV11-2	TRBJ2-1	TRBD2	CASTPYLAGVYEQFF	TGTGCCAGCACCCCCTACCTAGCGGGTGTGTATGAGCAGTTCTTC
NA	TRBV19	TRBJ2-5	NA	CASSTFSSYSQETQYF	TGTGCCAGTAGTACCTTCTCATCATACAGCCAAGAGACCCAGTACTTC
NA	TRBV5-1	TRBJ2-2	NA	CASSITQGSGELFF	TGCGCCAGCAGCATAACACAGGGATCCGGGGAGCTGTTTTTT
many	TRBV7-3	TRBJ2-1	TRBD1	CASSYTGTGRWNEQFF	TGTGCCAGCAGCTACACCGGGACAGGGAGGTGGAATGAGCAGTTCTTC
few	TRBV7-3	TRBJ1-2	TRBD1	CASSVTGGSYGYTF	TGTGCCAGCAGCGTGACAGGGGGCTCATACGGCTACACCTTC
many	TRBV3-1	TRBJ1-2	NA	CASSQVEFVGFYGYTF	TGTGCCAGCAGCCAAGTAGAGTTTGTCGGGTTCTATGGCTACACCTTC
many	TRBV7-3	TRBJ2-1	TRBD2	CASSLGREGQRGNNEQFF	TGTGCCAGCAGCTTAGGGCGGGAGGGCCAGAGGGGTAACAATGAGCAGTTCTTC
NA	TRBV29-1	TRBJ2-7	NA	CAHSGAESYEQYF	TGCGCCCATTCAGGTGCCGAATCCTACGAGCAGTACTTC
NA	TRBV6-4	TRBJ2-1	TRBD2	CASSDAAGGPGGFNEQFF	TGTGCCAGCAGTGACGCGGCGGGAGGGCCAGGGGGTTTCAATGAGCAGTTCTTC
few	TRBV10-3	TRBJ2-1	NA	CAISEGQTNEQFF	TGTGCCATCAGTGAGGGACAGACCAATGAGCAGTTCTTC
many	TRBV4-1	TRBJ2-5	TRBD2	CASSYGLAGEETQYF	TGCGCCAGCAGCTATGGACTAGCGGGAGAAGAGACCCAGTACTTC
NA	TRBV19	TRBJ1-5	NA	CASSIIGSNNQPQHF	TGTGCCAGTAGTATAATCGGCAGTAACAATCAGCCCCAGCATTTT
many	TRBV28	TRBJ2-3	NA	CASSFGQITDTQYF	TGTGCCAGCAGTTTTGGGCAGATCACAGATACGCAGTATTTT
many	TRBV18	TRBJ1-4	NA	CASSRTYGTTNEKLFF	TGTGCCAGCTCACGAACTTATGGGACAACTAATGAAAAACTGTTTTTT